Each of the 20 T cell receptor beta chains below was sequenced from the same sample in a study of blood T cell repertoires in COVID-19. Assay: immunoSEQ multiplex PCR; the TCRdb copy retains only in-frame clones and omits some. The sample yields 90,000 to 120,000 clones, roughly four fifths seen once. Sequenced input: peripheral blood. Source of these receptors: a man aged 60 to 75 with acute or convalescent COVID-19.

The chain recombines TRBV15 with TRBJ2-1; TRBD2 might be the D (5 bases). The CDR3 is made up of 15 amino acids. Per germline, CDR1 LNHNV and CDR2 YYDKDF (reference sequence). The germline V and J ends were trimmed by 1 base and 7 bases, with 14 bases remaining between them. The CDR3 loop is CATSRGEGSINEQFF. The CDR3 DNA reads as TGTGCCACCAGCAGAGGTGAGGGTAGTATAAATGAGCAGTTCTTC.

V gene TRBV10-1 combines with J gene TRBJ1-6, with 8 positions matching TRBD1. This CDR3 has 14 residues. J gave up 6 bases and V 6 bases, and 4 bases lay outside the gene matches. Germline loops: CDR1 WNHNN, CDR2 SYGVQD (reference sequence). The CDR3 here is CASSRTGLNSPLHF. The CDR3, as DNA: TGCGCCAGCAGCCGGACAGGGCTTAATTCACCCCTCCACTTT.

This chain links TRBV4-1 with TRBJ1-4; D not resolved. The CDR3 covers 13 residues. Germline-derived CDR1 and CDR2 are MGHRA and YSYEKL. V was shortened by 3 bases and J by 7 bases, with 9 bases between the two germline ends. The CDR3 here is CASSQRLGEKLFF. The CDR3, as DNA: TGCGCCAGCAGCCAGCGCCTCGGTGAAAAACTGTTTTTT.

The rearrangement links TRBV12-3 or TRBV12-4 to TRBJ2-5, with a tentative D call TRBD1 (5 bases). The CDR3 has 13 residues. V gave up 9 bases and J gave up 5 bases, with 16 bases separating them. CDR3 residues: CASQHKGWETQYF. The CDR3 nucleotides read TGTGCCAGTCAGCATAAGGGGTGGGAGACCCAGTACTTC.

This clone was counted once. The genes are TRBV18 and TRBJ1-5, with 9 bases identical to TRBD1. Germline CDR1 reads KGHSH; CDR2 reads LQKENI. The CDR3 covers 15 residues. Trimming cost V 5 bases and J 6 bases; bases outside gene matches: 8. As DNA, the CDR3 is TGTGCCAGCTCAGAAACAGGGGGCGCAGGTCAGCCCCAGCATTTT. It is translated as CASSETGGAGQPQHF.

A few counts support this clone. The chain combines TRBV24-1 with TRBJ1-1, with D uncertain. With 9 bases removed from V and 1 base from J, the gap between germline ends came to 23 bases. The CDR3 loop spans 17 amino acids. Germline values: CDR1 KGHDR, CDR2 SFDVKD. DNA for the CDR3: TGTGCCACCTGTGGCCGTGGATCACCTAGATGGAACACTGAAGCTTTCTTT. It yields the protein CATCGRGSPRWNTEAFF.

The chain carries TRBV11-3 and TRBJ2-2, with 7 nucleotides matching TRBD1. The CDR3 is 14 residues long. Germline V gene lookup returns CDR1 SGHNT and CDR2 YENEEA. The V and J ends lost 5 bases and 1 base, in that order; junction bases with no gene match: 1. The CDR3 DNA sequence: TGTGCCAGCAGCAGACAGGGGAACACCGGGGAGCTGTTTTTT. Translation gives CASSRQGNTGELFF.

This CDR3 is CSVTDTSSGYTF. The CDR3, as DNA: TGCAGCGTTACCGACACCTCATCTGGCTACACCTTC. The gene calls are TRBV29-1 and TRBJ1-2; D gene ambiguous. Trimming shortened V by 5 bases and J by 7 bases, and 14 bases separated the two germline ends. The CDR3 totals 12 residues. Germline V gene sequence: CDR1 SQVTM, CDR2 ANQGSEA.

This clone has only one observation. V gene TRBV10-3 combines with J gene TRBJ1-1, with 7 bases aligning to TRBD1. The CDR3 consists of 12 residues. Germline V gene sequence: CDR1 ENHRY, CDR2 SYGVKD. After removal of 7 bases from V and 7 bases from J, the junction contained 6 bases not matched to a gene. For the CDR3, the DNA is TGTGCCATCACCCAGGGGGGATTTGAAGCTTTCTTT. This gives the protein CAITQGGFEAFF.

This sequence joins TRBV18 and TRBJ2-5; D perhaps matches TRBD2 (5 bases). The CDR3 covers 13 residues. Germline V CDR1 and CDR2: KGHSH, LQKENI. V dropped 3 bases and J dropped 7 bases, with 12 bases sitting between them. CDR3 sequence: CASSPWGDRTQYF. The CDR3 DNA reads as TGTGCCAGCTCACCTTGGGGAGATAGGACCCAGTACTTC.

The J gene is TRBJ2-1, the V gene TRBV4-3; 8 bases map to TRBD2. Germline V lookup: CDR1 LGHNA, CDR2 YSLEER. V gave up 4 bases and J gave up 8 bases; unmatched junction bases: 7. The CDR3 length is 14 residues. CDR3 bases: TGCGCCAGCAGCCCGGGACTAGGTCCCGATGAGCAGTTCTTC. Amino acids: CASSPGLGPDEQFF.

The rearrangement joins TRBV19 to TRBJ1-1, with D possibly matching TRBD1 (5 bases). The V gene lost 3 bases and the J gene lost 7 bases, with 15 bases spanning the gap. The CDR3 extends over 14 amino acids. The germline V gene encodes CDR1 LNHDA and CDR2 SQIVND (reference sequence). CDR3 sequence: CASSMQGGNGEAFF. The CDR3 bases are TGTGCCAGTAGTATGCAGGGAGGGAATGGTGAAGCTTTCTTT. The variable domain in full, completed from reference TRBV19 and TRBJ1-1, reads DGGITQSPKYLFRKEGQNVTLSCEQNLNHDAMYWYRQDPGQGLRLIYYSQIVNDFQKGDIAEGYSVSREKKESFPLTVTSAQKNPTAFYLCASSMQGGNGEAFFGQGTRLTVV.

The rearrangement uses TRBV5-1 and TRBJ1-2; D uncertain. Germline V gene lookup returns CDR1 SGHRS and CDR2 YFSETQ. Trimming took off 3 bases at V and 7 bases at J, with 19 bases between the two ends. The CDR3 totals 15 residues. The CDR3 region has the DNA TGCGCCAGCAGCTCTTATTCGCGGGGTGGATCTGGCTACACCTTC. The encoded protein is CASSSYSRGGSGYTF. The complete variable domain, with remaining parts taken from reference TRBV5-1 and TRBJ1-2, reads KAGVTQTPRYLIKTRGQQVTLSCSPISGHRSVSWYQQTPGQGLQFLFEYFSETQRNKGNFPGRFSGRQFSNSRSEMNVSTLELGDSALYLCASSSYSRGGSGYTFGSGTRLTVV.

The genes are TRBV6-1 and TRBJ2-1; 10 bases match TRBD2. The CDR3 extends over 16 amino acids. Germline V gene data show CDR1 as MNHNS and CDR2 as SASEGT. Losses at the gene ends were 4 bases for V and 2 bases for J; bases not matched to a gene: 5. CDR3 amino acids: CASSGTGTSAYNEQFF. In DNA form, the CDR3 reads TGTGCCAGCAGTGGCACCGGGACTAGCGCCTACAATGAGCAGTTCTTC.

With respect to this clone: Other nucleotide sequences in the sample specify the same CDR3. The chain carries TRBV5-5 and TRBJ2-7; 11 bases line up with TRBD2. Germline CDR1 SGHKS, CDR2 YYEKEE (reference sequence). CDR3 length: 20 residues. Unmatched junction bases numbered 21, after V lost 1 base and J lost 6 bases. CDR3 in DNA: TGTGCCAGCAGCTTGAGGCCCCCGGGGGCTAGCGGGGGGCAGGGGGGCGAGCAGTACTTC. It codes for CASSLRPPGASGGQGGEQYF.

This rearrangement joins TRBV10-3 to TRBJ2-2; TRBD1 matches at 7 bases. This CDR3 contains 15 residues. Germline trimming cut 5 bases from V and 0 bases from J; bases unmatched to any gene: 3. In germline, CDR1 is ENHRY, CDR2 SYGVKD. This chain's CDR3 is CAISPDRTNTGELFF. CDR3 nucleotides: TGTGCCATCAGTCCGGACAGGACGAACACCGGGGAGCTGTTTTTT.

The chain links TRBV10-3 to TRBJ1-2; TRBD1 might be the D (6 bases). V lost 4 bases and J 2 bases, leaving 8 bases between the germline ends. CDR3 length: 13 amino acids. Germline V gene sequence: CDR1 ENHRY, CDR2 SYGVKD. CDR3: CAISGTANYGYTF. CDR3 sequence (DNA): TGTGCCATCAGTGGGACAGCCAACTATGGCTACACCTTC.

The chain links TRBV10-1 to TRBJ2-3; 11 bases are shared with TRBD2. The V gene's germline CDR1 is WNHNN and CDR2 SYGVQD (reference sequence). The J segment lost 2 bases and the V segment lost 5 bases, leaving 18 bases of the junction unmatched. The length of the CDR3 is 20 residues. CDR3 loop: CASSPNASGRSSLLTDTQYF. The CDR3 DNA sequence: TGCGCCAGCAGTCCGAACGCTAGCGGGAGGTCCTCCCTTCTCACAGATACGCAGTATTTT.

The genes are TRBV6-6 and TRBJ2-1; 7 bases line up with TRBD2. The CDR3 sequence is 13 residues long. The V gene's germline CDR1 is MNHNY and CDR2 SVGAGI (reference sequence). After removal of 5 bases from V and 7 bases from J, the junction contained 5 bases not matched to a gene. CDR3 coding DNA: TGTGCCAGCAGTAGGACTAGTTTTAATGAGCAGTTCTTC. It codes for CASSRTSFNEQFF.

V usage is TRBV6-4 and J usage is TRBJ1-1; D remains unclear. V dropped 6 bases and J dropped 0 bases, with 11 bases sitting between them. Germline CDR1 and CDR2: MRHNA and SNTAGT. The CDR3 is 14 amino acids. In DNA form, the CDR3 reads TGTGCCAGCAGACCATTTCAGATGAACACTGAAGCTTTCTTT. The encoded protein is CASRPFQMNTEAFF.